This record concerns one T cell receptor (beta chain) sequence. Its specificity is unknown. The data were obtained in a study of cytomegalovirus exposure and HLA in healthy donors. Study results and caveats: Most TCRs appeared rarely, but some public TCRs recurred in many donors. It is likely that the observed cluster of highly shared sequence variants was a sequencing artifact.

At the time of sampling, donors were nominally healthy, though unrecorded immune exposures were likely. The germline V gene has CDR1 SGHTA and CDR2 FQGTGA. The CDR3 runs 15 residues. V lost 5 bases and J lost 0; bases outside the gene matches: 6. PCR was performed using 60 Vbeta and 13 Jbeta primers. TCRdb keeps only in-frame clones here, not all; method: immunoSEQ multiplex PCR. Among around 130,000 clones, approximately 80% were seen once, and the ten largest hold roughly 2.6%. The sample consisted of PBMCs. The origin of this receptor is a man aged 50 to 60 in good health and CMV-seronegative. V and J are TRBV7-3 and TRBJ2-7, with 8 positions matching TRBD2. This CDR3 reads CASSTIAGSSYEQYF. CDR3 coding DNA: TGTGCCAGCAGCACAATAGCGGGAAGCTCCTACGAGCAGTACTTC. The full variable domain, in which reference TRBV7-3 and TRBJ2-7 provide the parts outside the CDR3, is GAGVSQTPSNKVTEKGKYVELRCDPISGHTALYWYRQSLGQGPEFLIYFQGTGAADDSGLPNDRFFAVRPEGSVSTLKIQRTERGDSAVYLCASSTIAGSSYEQYFGPGTRLTVT.